This T cell receptor beta chain emerged from a study of CD8 T cells in ankylosing spondylitis. Points from the study as a whole: A motif of eight highly homologous TCR beta variants was seen as apparently characteristic of ankylosing spondylitis blood. The clones that were linked to disease were reported to be significantly enriched in matched synovial fluid samples from ankylosing spondylitis patients.

The CDR3 is 15 residues long. V was pared by 4 bases and J by 2 bases, with 13 bases between. CDR1 and CDR2 from the germline V gene are SGHRS and YFSETQ. As the method for making TCR beta libraries, quantitative 5'-RACE with molecular barcodes was used. TCRdb ran MiXCR on the 5' RACE reads and lists one entry per CDR3 protein. This table has fewer than 500,000 distinct CDR3 sequences, 20% to 25% appearing once. The sample holds a few counts of this clonotype. Its cognate antigen is unknown. The rearrangement uses TRBV5-1 and TRBJ2-1, with D perhaps matching TRBD2 (6 bases). Sequences were obtained from blood, either unsorted or a sorted T cell fraction (not recorded which). The sequence derives from a male donor with ankylosing spondylitis. This chain's CDR3 is CASSISGLTYNEQFF. The CDR3 DNA sequence: TGCGCCAGCAGCATTAGCGGACTTACCTACAATGAGCAGTTCTTC.